This T cell receptor beta chain was recovered during a study of shared clonotypes between healthy human individuals (dated by TCRdb to about 2020). A note on the overall study: The cohort comprised a couple of women and a few men aged 18 to 49 years. For each donor, CD4 naive and CD4 memory were each given three plates, CD8 naive was given two plates, and CD8 memory was given one plate. To estimate repertoire size and how much clonotype sharing occurs between individuals, the study deeply sequenced the blood TCR repertoires of 5 or 6 healthy adults. Different laboratories and diverse techniques were used to prepare libraries and sequence TCR repertoires, to increase sequencing depth and limit assay-specific biases. Leukapheresis yielded between about 0.85 and 9 billion PBMCs per donor.

Using the deep immunoSEQ assay, multiplex PCR amplified TCR CDR3 regions from genomic DNA. Extracted genomic DNA from each cell subset was distributed evenly across all wells of several immunoSEQ 96-well plates, and each plate was treated as a replicate. For sorted subsets, roughly 200 ng of genomic DNA, equivalent to 25,000 to 30,000 T cell genomes, went into each replicate PCR. Purified libraries were measured with a Qubit 3.0 fluorometer, size-checked on a Bioanalyzer 2100, and measured again with the KAPA Library Quantification kit. Each immunoSEQ 96-well plate was sequenced on its own single-read 150-cycle Illumina NextSeq 550 flow cell. From the authors' description of their analysis: The immunoSEQ output contained only junctional sequences without quality scores, so filtering could not match that applied to full-length reads. Sequences were annotated with PyIR, a Python wrapper for IgBLAST v1.9, using IMGT germline references to assign V/J genes and CDR3. Reads with weak V/J assignments (E-value above 1e-6), missing CDR3, stop codons, out-of-frame junctions, or ambiguous translated residues were removed. V3J clonotypes were defined as sequences sharing the same inferred V gene, J gene, and CDR3 amino acid sequence. To compute the percentage overlap between repertoires, the number of shared unique clonotypes was divided by the size of the smaller repertoire. Richness of each repertoire was evaluated using RTK rarefaction, the Chao1 estimator, and Recon v2.1 estimates of unobserved clonotypes. OLGA was used to compute generation probabilities for all TCRbeta clonotypes that the gDNA method yielded from a few donors. Sourced from immuneACCESS, this table was stored by TCRdb with only in-frame sequences that have V and J called. A share of the clones is absent; for the studies checked, an unresolved V gene accounts for under half, and the remainder has no known explanation. The DNA gave D and trimming, while V, J and clone size come from that table. Within this sample are some 2.4 million clones, with 90% to 95% of them counted one time only. The top ten hold approximately 0.35% of the sample.

The donors were healthy, HIV-negative adults with no recently reported acute infections or vaccinations. Only Caucasian adults living in Nashville, Tennessee, USA were represented among the donors. CD4+ T cells were enriched by magnetic negative selection, after which naive cells were positively selected on CD45RA and the negative fraction was taken as the memory subset. Blood was obtained by leukapheresis, after which PBMCs were separated by Ficoll-Histopaque density gradient centrifugation and cryopreserved in liquid nitrogen vapor phase. Purity and quantity of every magnetically sorted T cell population were checked by analytical flow cytometry. Each sorted fraction had its genomic DNA isolated and then quantified by UV absorbance on a Nanodrop 2000c. What the research found in general, with its limitations: Pairwise subsampling indicated that sequencing depth was expected to affect the degree of clonotype sharing among donors. Compared with non-shared clonotypes, the clonotypes found in all four sorted-subset donors had higher generation probabilities. Even with the large sequencing depth, rarefaction of the sorted-subset datasets indicated that sequencing was incomplete. Roughly 5.2% of naive CD4, 3% to 4% of naive CD8, 2.3% of memory CD4, and 0.4% of memory CD8 clonotypes were shared across several donors. Because the study included only a small number of donors, the genetic and exposure-history diversity represented was limited. Larger estimated clonotype richness was generally found for naive subsets than for memory subsets. Only blood was sampled, and tissue TCR repertoires likely differ from those in blood.

V was cut back by 4 bases and J by 1 base, leaving a gap of 10 bases between them. According to the germline V gene, CDR1 reads MDHEN and CDR2 reads SYDVKM. The CDR3 starts with the cysteine, ends with the phenylalanine, and has 14 residues. Only the CDR3 part of the read is kept: 42 bases, read in frame from the first base. Regarding this clone: The antigen this receptor binds is unknown. No clone much larger than this one lies a single base away; base qualities are absent. Additional DNA sequences in this sample encode the identical CDR3.

The receptor chain draws on TRBV28 and TRBJ1-1; the D gene identity is not certain. The clonotype was recovered from a man aged 18 to 35 in good health. Some clones in this sample may be carry-over from other donors' samples. The sequenced sample was naive CD4+ T cells from PBMCs. Interpreted using the paper, the cell subset or site label stands for: CD45RA+ positively selected. The CDR3 is CASSSPGENTEAFF. The DNA sequence follows: TGTGCCAGCAGTTCACCTGGGGAGAACACTGAAGCTTTCTTT. This CDR3, with the reference TRBV28 and TRBJ1-1 proteins standing in past its ends, gives the full variable domain DVKVTQSSRYLVKRTGEKVFLECVQDMDHENMFWYRQDPGLGLRLIYFSYDVKMKEKGDIPEGYSVSREKKERFSLILESASTNQTSMYLCASSSPGENTEAFFGQGTRLTVV.